The next 28 T cell receptor beta chains were all read from a single sample in a study of beta chain features in type 1 diabetes. Reverse transcribing all isolated RNA meant expressed TCRB transcripts were sequenced. Using immunoSEQ multiplex PCR, the repertoire was profiled, and TCRdb retains in-frame clones only, with some absent. The sample includes about 140,000 clones, less than 9% of them seen just once. Material: central memory CD4+ T cells from blood. The receptors derive from a woman aged 30 to 39 in good health.

This clone turned up a few times. DNA of the CDR3: TGCGCCAGCAGCCAACTCCCGCGTGGGAACACCGGGGAGCTGTTTTTT. It encodes CASSQLPRGNTGELFF. The chain couples TRBV4-3 to TRBJ2-2; no clear D gene. V gave up 2 bases and J gave up 1 base, with 11 bases separating them. This CDR3 spans 16 amino acids. Germline values: CDR1 LGHNA, CDR2 YSLEER.

The sample holds a few counts of this clone. The V and J genes are TRBV7-6 and TRBJ2-2; 9 bases are shared with TRBD1. The V segment lost 6 bases and the J segment 6 bases; nucleotides outside the gene matches: 8. CDR3 length equals 15 residues. Germline lookup yields CDR1 SGHVS and CDR2 FNYEAQ. CDR3 residues: CASRPGTGSAGELFF. For the CDR3, the DNA is TGTGCCAGCAGACCCGGGACAGGGTCGGCCGGGGAGCTGTTTTTT.

This clone occurred a few times. CDR3 coding DNA: TGTGCCAGCAGTCAAGGGGCCGGAACCCTAGCCAAAAACATTCAGTACTTC. Translated: CASSQGAGTLAKNIQYF. This chain connects TRBV11-2 to TRBJ2-4; a possible D gene is TRBD1 (5 bases). Deletions cut 6 bases from V and 0 bases from J, with 18 bases between. CDR1 SGHAT and CDR2 FQNNGV come from the germline V gene. CDR3 length: 17 amino acids. Drawing the rest from reference TRBV11-2 and TRBJ2-4, the complete variable domain is EAGVAQSPRYKIIEKRQSVAFWCNPISGHATLYWYQQILGQGPKLLIQFQNNGVVDDSQLPKDRFSAERLKGVDSTLKIQPAKLEDSAVYLCASSQGAGTLAKNIQYFGAGTRLSVL.

This clone was picked up a small number of times. The chain recombines TRBV7-2 with TRBJ2-2; 9 positions agree with TRBD2. The CDR3 totals 13 residues. Germline loops: CDR1 SGHTA, CDR2 FQGNSA. The trim removed 11 bases at V and 1 base at J, leaving 2 bases unmatched. This CDR3 reads CASSGVNTGELFF. The DNA of the CDR3 is TGTGCCTCTAGCGGGGTGAACACCGGGGAGCTGTTTTTT.

This clone was detected only a few times. The rearrangement joins TRBV18 to TRBJ1-2, with a weak D call TRBD1 (5 bases). V was pared by 2 bases and J by 1 base, with 20 bases between. The germline V gene has CDR1 KGHSH and CDR2 LQKENI. The CDR3 covers 18 residues. CDR3 loop: CASSPSEQGGLDNYGYTF. In DNA, the CDR3 is TGTGCCAGCTCACCATCGGAGCAGGGAGGCCTTGATAACTATGGCTACACCTTC.

This clone showed up many times. The rearrangement uses TRBV7-2 and TRBJ2-6; 7 bases map to TRBD1. The junction had 13 bases not matched to a gene; V was cut back by 5 bases and J by 0 bases. CDR3 size: 19 residues. CDR1 is SGHTA, CDR2 FQGNSA, per germline. The CDR3 sequence: CASSLRPGQRFSGANVLTF. The DNA of the CDR3 is TGTGCCAGCAGCCTCAGACCGGGACAGAGATTCTCTGGGGCCAACGTCCTGACTTTC. The whole variable domain, remainder taken from reference TRBV7-2 and TRBJ2-6, is GAGVSQSPSNKVTEKGKDVELRCDPISGHTALYWYRQSLGQGLEFLIYFQGNSAPDKSGLPSDRFSAERTGGSVSTLTIQRTQQEDSAVYLCASSLRPGQRFSGANVLTFGAGSRLTVL.

This clone was detected only a few times. The chain carries TRBV7-8 and TRBJ2-7, with 10 bases identical to TRBD1. This CDR3 comprises 15 residues. Per the germline V gene, CDR1 is SGHVS and CDR2 is FQNEAQ. V lost 1 base to trimming and J lost 6 bases; unmatched junction nucleotides: 6. CDR3 nucleotides: TGTGCCAGCAGCTTAGGTTGGGACAGGGGAGGCGAGCAGTACTTC. Residues: CASSLGWDRGGEQYF.

CDR3 in DNA: TGTGCCAGCAGCGTAAGCACCGGGACAGCCACAGATACGCAGTATTTT. Encoded protein: CASSVSTGTATDTQYF. The rearrangement uses TRBV9 and TRBJ2-3; 7 positions match TRBD1. V shed 1 base, J shed 2 bases, and the junction held 7 bases outside the gene matches. Germline loops: CDR1 SGDLS, CDR2 YYNGEE. The CDR3 length is 16 residues.

This clone has more than one count but fewer than ten. The J gene is TRBJ2-1, the V gene TRBV19; 8 bases line up with TRBD1. The germline CDR1 and CDR2 sequences are LNHDA and SQIVND (reference sequence). This CDR3 is 16 amino acids long. V dropped 3 bases and J dropped 1; count of bases not matched to a gene: 5. CDR3 loop: CASSIATGESYNEQFF. DNA of the CDR3: TGTGCCAGTAGTATCGCGACAGGGGAGTCCTACAATGAGCAGTTCTTC.

This clone showed up many times. The chain has TRBV30 and TRBJ2-2; D not certain. The CDR3 is made up of 13 amino acids. Trimming cost V 6 bases and J 0 bases, with 8 bases left between them. Germline V CDR1 and CDR2: GTSNPN, SVGIG (reference sequence). The CDR3 bases are TGTGCCTGTCAAAGAGCGAACACCGGGGAGCTGTTTTTT. This codes for CACQRANTGELFF. Supplemented by reference TRBV30 and TRBJ2-2, the full variable domain reads SQTIHQWPATLVQPVGSPLSLECTVEGTSNPNLYWYRQAAGRGLQLLFYSVGIGQISSEVPQNLSASRPQDRQFILSSKKLLLSDSGFYLCACQRANTGELFFGEGSRLTVL.

This clone has a handful of counts. This rearrangement joins TRBV20-1 to TRBJ2-1; D remains unclear. The CDR3 is 11 residues long. Germline assignment: CDR1 DFQATT and CDR2 SNEGSKA (reference sequence). The V gene lost 2 bases and the J gene lost 4 bases, with 3 bases spanning the gap. The chain's CDR3 is CSARPYNEQFF. DNA of the CDR3: TGCAGTGCTAGACCATACAATGAGCAGTTCTTC.

A few counts support this clone. V and J are TRBV18 and TRBJ2-7; the match to TRBD2 covers 7 bases. CDR1 and CDR2 (germline): KGHSH, LQKENI. The junction had 1 base not matched to a gene; V was cut back by 3 bases and J by 2 bases. The CDR3 extends over 13 amino acids. The CDR3 sequence: CASSPGRAYEQYF. CDR3 DNA: TGTGCCAGCTCACCGGGGAGGGCCTACGAGCAGTACTTC.

The table lists this clone with a few counts. This chain joins TRBV2 and TRBJ2-7, with D tentatively TRBD2 (6 bases). This CDR3 region has 13 residues. Trimming pared 4 bases from V and 6 bases from J, leaving 13 bases between. CDR1 and CDR2 (germline): SNHLY, FYNNEI. The DNA for the CDR3 is TGTGCCAGCAGTGCGGGAGTAGACCGCGAGCAGTACTTC. Translated, it gives CASSAGVDREQYF.

V gene TRBV5-4 combines with J gene TRBJ2-7; 10 nucleotides line up with TRBD2. Germline V gives CDR1 SGHNT, CDR2 YYREEE (reference sequence). After removal of 4 bases from V and 0 bases from J, the junction contained 13 bases not matched to a gene. CDR3 length equals 18 residues. CDR3 sequence reads: CASSLSLPLAGDSYEQYF. The CDR3, as DNA: TGTGCCAGCAGCCTTTCCCTGCCCCTAGCGGGGGACTCCTACGAGCAGTACTTC.

CDR3 DNA: TGTGCCTGGAGTGGGGGGGGCTCCACCTCCGGCGCCTACAATGAGCAGTTCTTC. Protein product: CAWSGGGSTSGAYNEQFF. The gene calls are TRBV30 and TRBJ2-1; perhaps TRBD2 as D (7 bases). The ends were cut back, 1 base at V and 2 bases at J, with 21 bases in the middle. Germline V CDR1 and CDR2: GTSNPN, SVGIG (reference sequence). The CDR3 loop spans 18 amino acids.

The chain employs TRBV4-3 and TRBJ1-2, with no clear D. CDR3 length: 13 amino acids. The ends were cut back, 5 bases at V and 7 bases at J, with 14 bases in the middle. Germline V lookup: CDR1 LGHNA, CDR2 YSLEER. The CDR3 is CASSSLDGGGYTF. Here the CDR3 DNA reads TGCGCCAGCAGCTCGTTAGATGGCGGTGGCTACACCTTC.

The chain combines TRBV4-1 with TRBJ2-7, with D perhaps TRBD1 (6 bases). Germline V CDR1 and CDR2: MGHRA, YSYEKL. The CDR3 extends over 14 amino acids. With 4 bases removed from V and 7 bases from J, the gap between germline ends came to 17 bases. DNA of the CDR3: TGCGCCAGCAGCCCTAAGGACAGAACACGAGAGCAGTACTTC. It is translated as CASSPKDRTREQYF.

This clone showed up many times. This rearrangement joins TRBV25-1 to TRBJ2-2; 7 bases line up with TRBD2. Germline trimming cut 6 bases from V and 5 bases from J; bases unmatched to any gene: 9. This CDR3 is built from 15 residues. Germline CDR1 and CDR2: MGHDK and SYGVNS. This chain's CDR3 is CASSAYAGVTGELFF. As DNA, the CDR3 is TGTGCCAGCAGCGCCTACGCGGGAGTAACCGGGGAGCTGTTTTTT.

This clone came up a few times. The chain couples TRBV5-6 to TRBJ1-2; D may be TRBD1 (6 bases). CDR1 SGHDT and CDR2 YYEEEE come from the germline V gene. Between the trimmed V and J ends, which lost 0 bases and 5 bases, there was a span of 14 bases. This CDR3 spans 15 amino acids. Here the CDR3 reads CASSLGQDVGYGYTF. For the CDR3, the DNA is TGTGCCAGCAGCTTGGGACAGGACGTTGGGTATGGCTACACCTTC.

This clone was seen ten or more times. The rearrangement links TRBV2 to TRBJ2-7; a possible D gene is TRBD1 (5 bases). The CDR3 spans 14 residues. The germline V gene has CDR1 SNHLY and CDR2 FYNNEI. Trimming left V 4 bases short and J 8 bases short, with 18 bases between. The CDR3 spells CASSGTTTATKQYF. Written as DNA, the CDR3 is TGTGCCAGCAGTGGAACCACGACAGCTACGAAGCAGTACTTC.

This clone was seen a few times. The sample holds other DNA sequences that translate to the same CDR3. The chain employs TRBV30 and TRBJ2-7; 9 nucleotides line up with TRBD1. The germline gives CDR1 GTSNPN, CDR2 SVGIG (reference sequence). After removal of 3 bases from V and 3 bases from J, the junction contained 3 bases not matched to a gene. The CDR3 has 13 amino acids. The CDR3 loop reads CAWSSGQGYEQYF. The CDR3, as DNA: TGTGCCTGGAGCTCGGGACAGGGCTACGAGCAGTACTTC.

This clone was detected a few times. The V gene is TRBV27, the J gene TRBJ2-3; 9 bases are shared with TRBD2. From germline, CDR1 is MNHEY and CDR2 SMNVEV (reference sequence). The CDR3 spans 16 residues. V was clipped by 4 bases and J by 2 bases; unmatched bases: 7. The CDR3 protein is CASSWRSGRPTDTQYF. The DNA for the CDR3 is TGTGCCAGCAGTTGGAGGAGCGGGAGGCCCACAGATACGCAGTATTTT.

This clone was counted between two and nine times. The genes are TRBV7-6 and TRBJ1-2; no definite D call. The CDR3 consists of 15 residues. The germline gives CDR1 SGHVS, CDR2 FNYEAQ. V gave up 1 base and J gave up 4 bases, with 13 bases separating them. CDR3 bases: TGTGCCAGCAGCTTAGAACCCACCCGGGGCTATGGCTACACCTTC. Translation gives CASSLEPTRGYGYTF.

This clone was picked up a small number of times. The CDR3 sequence: CASSKAPFENIQYF. The CDR3 coding sequence is TGTGCCAGCAGCAAAGCCCCTTTCGAGAACATTCAGTACTTC. The chain carries TRBV21-1 and TRBJ2-4; the D call of TRBD2 is as the table states it, not checked on the DNA. TRBV21-1 is a listed pseudogene. The CDR3 extends over 14 amino acids.

This clone has ten or more counts. The rearrangement links TRBV4-3 to TRBJ2-5, with 8 nucleotides matching TRBD1. The germline V gene encodes CDR1 LGHNA and CDR2 YSLEER. The V and J ends lost 3 bases and 3 bases, in that order; junction bases with no gene match: 0. The CDR3 has 13 residues. CDR3 in amino acids: CASSQDREETQYF. The CDR3 coding sequence is TGCGCCAGCAGCCAGGACAGGGAAGAGACCCAGTACTTC.

A note on this clone: Mismatch with germline at one junction end may stem from a read error. The rearrangement links TRBV7-7 to TRBJ2-5; 10 nucleotides agree with TRBD2. The CDR3 sequence is 15 residues long. Germline CDR1 SSHAT, CDR2 FNYEAQ (reference sequence). CDR3 DNA: TGTGCTAGCAGCTTGGGACTAGCGACCCAAGAGACCCAGTACTTC. Amino acids: CASSLGLATQETQYF.

This clone was counted only a few times. V gene TRBV23-1 combines with J gene TRBJ2-5; 7 bases fit TRBD1. TRBV23-1 is given ORF status, its function remaining uncertain. Losses at the gene ends were 0 bases for V and 5 bases for J; bases not matched to a gene: 12. This CDR3 contains 17 residues. The DNA of the CDR3 is TGCGCCAGCAGTCAATCCCAGGGGGTTAGACAGACGGAGACCCAGTACTTC. Translation gives CASSQSQGVRQTETQYF.

The chain uses TRBV15 and TRBJ2-7, with 8 bases that match TRBD2. CDR1 is LNHNV and CDR2 is YYDKDF in the germline V gene (reference sequence). This CDR3 has 13 amino acids. V shed 8 bases and J 3 bases; nucleotides not matched to a gene: 6. Written as DNA, the CDR3 is TGTGCCACCGGAAGCGGGAGTGGCTACGAGCAGTACTTC. As protein: CATGSGSGYEQYF.